This TCR beta chain was captured by sequencing in a study of cytomegalovirus exposure and HLA in healthy donors. This CDR3 is 13 amino acids long. V lost 1 base and J 6 bases, leaving 7 bases between the germline ends. Germline loops: CDR1 GTSNPN, CDR2 SVGIG (reference sequence). Vbeta (60) and Jbeta (13) primers were used in the PCR. Only in-frame clones appear in the TCRdb table, and some are missing; sequencing was by immunoSEQ multiplex PCR. The sample holds fewer than 150,000 clones, more than 75% seen once. The chain couples TRBV30 to TRBJ1-6; a possible D gene is TRBD1 (5 bases). The sample comprised PBMCs. The sequence derives from a woman in her forties in good health and CMV-seropositive. As DNA, the CDR3 is TGTGCCTGGAGTGCAGGGATTAATTCACCCCTCCACTTT. Its protein is CAWSAGINSPLHF.